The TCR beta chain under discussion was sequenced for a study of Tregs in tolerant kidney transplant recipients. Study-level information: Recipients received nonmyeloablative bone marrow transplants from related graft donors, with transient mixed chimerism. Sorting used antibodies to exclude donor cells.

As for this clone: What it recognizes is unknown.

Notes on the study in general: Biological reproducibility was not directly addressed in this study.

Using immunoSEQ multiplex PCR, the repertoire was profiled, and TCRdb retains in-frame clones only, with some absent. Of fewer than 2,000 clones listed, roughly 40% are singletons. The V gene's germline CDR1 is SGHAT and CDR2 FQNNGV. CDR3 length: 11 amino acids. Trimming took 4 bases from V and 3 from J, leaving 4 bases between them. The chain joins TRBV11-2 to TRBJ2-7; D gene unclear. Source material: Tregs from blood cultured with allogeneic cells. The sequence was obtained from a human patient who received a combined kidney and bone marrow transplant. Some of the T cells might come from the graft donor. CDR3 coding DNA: TGTGCCAGCAGCTCCGGCTACGAGCAGTACTTC. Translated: CASSSGYEQYF.